Listed below are T cell receptor beta chains from one sample, sequenced in a study of blood T cell repertoires in COVID-19. Clones were read by immunoSEQ multiplex PCR, and TCRdb kept only the in-frame ones, dropping some. The top ten clones hold around 1.3% of a sample with tens of thousands of clones, about four fifths of them seen once. The sequenced sample consisted of peripheral blood. Receptor source: an elderly woman with acute or convalescent COVID-19. CDR3s leave out the opening cysteine and the closing phenylalanine or tryptophan.

>TRBV27
ASSDFYEQY
>TRBV9
ASSPPGTIVGELF
>TRBV6-1
ASSDDRIFNYGYT
>TRBV27
ASSFQRTTDRKETQY
>TRBV6-2/TRBV6-3
ASSYPDGYT
>TRBV4-1
ASSITSGGAYTEAF
>TRBV6-6
ASRAGDRGQPQH
>TRBV5-4
ASNRASISYEQY
>TRBV6-4
ASSDSTSGRAHNEQF
>TRBV19
ASRGQGANGYT
>TRBV12-5
ASALRTGMYNEQF
>TRBV27
ASSSLGQGLTYEQY
>TRBV2
ASRGQGASGELF
>TRBV24-1
ATSLGSSYNEQF
>TRBV3-1/TRBV3-2
ATNPGQANNEQF
>TRBV10-2
ASSSDLPSYNEQF
>TRBV5-1
ASSILGGDDNEQF
>TRBV2
ASSEVRTLNTEAF
>TRBV5-6
ASRLTIRGASYNEQF
>TRBV19
ASHRVEDGYT
>TRBV11-2
ASSLRLSSYNEQF
>TRBV12-3/TRBV12-4
ASSGQVGQPQH
>TRBV6-5
ASRQSPGANVLT
>TRBV3-1/TRBV3-2
ASSQAPGYEQY
>TRBV2
ASSERTAYNEQF
>TRBV28
ASSRTGGTQY
>TRBV18
ASSPPSTGGLMGNQPQH
>TRBV7-9
ASSPPLH
>TRBV5-1
ASSPTGTALH
>TRBV7-9
ASSFGNTGELF
>TRBV14
ASSQAPFSGAF
>TRBV5-1
ASSLAGGRGDTEAF
>TRBV28
ASSLSVAEQY
>TRBV5-4
ASSLGGSSTPTYNEQF
>TRBV28
ASSPDGRQANVLT
>TRBV6-5
ASSYSGGSGNTEAF
>TRBV12-5
ASGLDRDEKLF
>TRBV9
ASSATGTRATDTQY
>TRBV21-1
ASSKGTAATGELF
>TRBV6-6
ASSLGTGAIGTNEKLF